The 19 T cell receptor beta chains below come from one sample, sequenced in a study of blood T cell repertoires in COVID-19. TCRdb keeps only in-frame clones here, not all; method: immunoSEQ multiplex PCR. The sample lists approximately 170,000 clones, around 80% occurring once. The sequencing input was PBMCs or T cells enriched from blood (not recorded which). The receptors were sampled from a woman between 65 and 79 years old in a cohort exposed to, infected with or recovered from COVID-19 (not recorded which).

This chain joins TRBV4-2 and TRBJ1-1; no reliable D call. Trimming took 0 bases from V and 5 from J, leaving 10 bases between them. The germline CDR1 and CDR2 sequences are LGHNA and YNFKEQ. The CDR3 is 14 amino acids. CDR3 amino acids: CASSQDPPGTEAFF. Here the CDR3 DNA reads TGTGCCAGCAGCCAAGACCCACCGGGGACTGAAGCTTTCTTT.

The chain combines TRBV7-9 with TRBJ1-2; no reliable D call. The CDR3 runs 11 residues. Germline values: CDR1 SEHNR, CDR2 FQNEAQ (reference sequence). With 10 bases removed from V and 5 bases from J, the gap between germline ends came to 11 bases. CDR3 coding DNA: TGTGCCAAAGGAACGACTTATGGCTACACCTTC. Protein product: CAKGTTYGYTF.

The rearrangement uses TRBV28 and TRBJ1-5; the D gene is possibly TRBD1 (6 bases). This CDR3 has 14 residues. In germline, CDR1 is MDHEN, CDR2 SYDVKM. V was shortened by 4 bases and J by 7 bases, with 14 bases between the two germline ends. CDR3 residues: CASSSGGGGQPQHF. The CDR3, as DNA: TGTGCCAGCAGTTCGGGTGGGGGCGGACAGCCCCAGCATTTT.

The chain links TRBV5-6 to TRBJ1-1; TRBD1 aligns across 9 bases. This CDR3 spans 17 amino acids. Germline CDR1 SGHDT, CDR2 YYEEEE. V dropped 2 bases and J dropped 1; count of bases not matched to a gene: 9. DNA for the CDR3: TGTGCCAGCAGCTTCATGGACAGGGGTAAGGGGAACACTGAAGCTTTCTTT. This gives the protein CASSFMDRGKGNTEAFF. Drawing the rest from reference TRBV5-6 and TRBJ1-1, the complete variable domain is DAGVTQSPTHLIKTRGQQVTLRCSPKSGHDTVSWYQQALGQGPQFIFQYYEEEERQRGNFPDRFSGHQFPNYSSELNVNALLLGDSALYLCASSFMDRGKGNTEAFFGQGTRLTVV.

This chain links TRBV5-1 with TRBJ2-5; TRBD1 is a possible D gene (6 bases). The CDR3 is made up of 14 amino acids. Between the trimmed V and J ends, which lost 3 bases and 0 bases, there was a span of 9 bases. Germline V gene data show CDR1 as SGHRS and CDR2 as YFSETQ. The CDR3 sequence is CASSWGTNQETQYF. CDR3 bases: TGCGCCAGCAGCTGGGGGACAAACCAAGAGACCCAGTACTTC. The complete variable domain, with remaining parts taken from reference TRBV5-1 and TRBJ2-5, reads KAGVTQTPRYLIKTRGQQVTLSCSPISGHRSVSWYQQTPGQGLQFLFEYFSETQRNKGNFPGRFSGRQFSNSRSEMNVSTLELGDSALYLCASSWGTNQETQYFGPGTRLLVL.

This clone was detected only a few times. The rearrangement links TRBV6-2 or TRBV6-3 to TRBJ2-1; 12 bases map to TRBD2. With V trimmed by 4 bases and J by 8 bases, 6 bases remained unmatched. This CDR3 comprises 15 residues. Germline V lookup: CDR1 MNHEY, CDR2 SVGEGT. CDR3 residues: CASSSTSGRGDEQFF. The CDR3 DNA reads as TGTGCCAGCAGTTCGACTAGCGGGAGAGGCGATGAGCAGTTCTTC.

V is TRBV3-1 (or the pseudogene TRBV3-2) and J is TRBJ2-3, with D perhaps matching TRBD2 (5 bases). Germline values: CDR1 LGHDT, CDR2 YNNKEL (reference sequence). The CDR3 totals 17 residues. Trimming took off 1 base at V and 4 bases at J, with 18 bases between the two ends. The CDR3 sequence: CASSQGLIEGFADTQYF. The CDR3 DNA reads TGTGCCAGCAGCCAAGGTTTAATAGAGGGTTTTGCAGATACGCAGTATTTT.

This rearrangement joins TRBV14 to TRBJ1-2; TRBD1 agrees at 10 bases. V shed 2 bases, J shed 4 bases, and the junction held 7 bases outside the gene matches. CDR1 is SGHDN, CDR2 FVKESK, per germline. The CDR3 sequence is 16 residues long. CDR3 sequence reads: CASSQQRTGGFYGYTF. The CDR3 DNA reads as TGTGCCAGCAGCCAACAAAGGACAGGGGGATTCTATGGCTACACCTTC.

The chain's CDR3 is CASSLSGVAGTEAFF. CDR3 nucleotide sequence: TGTGCCAGCAGTTTATCCGGGGTTGCAGGAACTGAAGCTTTCTTT. The rearrangement uses TRBV27 and TRBJ1-1; no definite D call. Germline CDR1 MNHEY, CDR2 SMNVEV (reference sequence). The CDR3 consists of 15 residues. Trimming took off 0 bases at V and 5 bases at J, with 13 bases between the two ends.

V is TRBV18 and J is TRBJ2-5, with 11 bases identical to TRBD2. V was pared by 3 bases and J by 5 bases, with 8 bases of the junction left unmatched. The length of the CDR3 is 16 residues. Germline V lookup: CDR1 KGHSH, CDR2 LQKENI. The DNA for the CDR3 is TGTGCCAGCTCACCCACCCTAGCGGGAGGCAGGGAGACCCAGTACTTC. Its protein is CASSPTLAGGRETQYF.

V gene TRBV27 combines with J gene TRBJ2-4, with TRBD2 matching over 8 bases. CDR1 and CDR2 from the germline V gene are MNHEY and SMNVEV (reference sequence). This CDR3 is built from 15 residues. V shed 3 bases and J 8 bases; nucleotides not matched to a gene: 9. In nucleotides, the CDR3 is TGTGCCAGCAGTTTTGCAGGGACTAGATCGTACATTCAGTACTTC. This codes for CASSFAGTRSYIQYF.

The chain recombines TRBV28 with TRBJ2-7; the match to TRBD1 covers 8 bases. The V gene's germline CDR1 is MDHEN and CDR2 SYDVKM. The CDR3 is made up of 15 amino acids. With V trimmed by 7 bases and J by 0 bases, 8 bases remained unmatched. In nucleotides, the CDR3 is TGTGCCAGCATGGGGCCCGGGACAGGCTCCTACGAGCAGTACTTC. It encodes CASMGPGTGSYEQYF.

Here the CDR3 reads CASRVGQALGPQHF. The DNA of the CDR3 is TGTGCCAGTCGGGTTGGACAGGCCCTCGGGCCCCAGCATTTT. The chain employs TRBV27 and TRBJ1-5; the match to TRBD1 covers 7 bases. Trimming took 9 bases from V and 9 from J; bases not matched to a gene: 14. This CDR3 is 14 amino acids long. Per the germline V gene, CDR1 is MNHEY and CDR2 is SMNVEV (reference sequence).

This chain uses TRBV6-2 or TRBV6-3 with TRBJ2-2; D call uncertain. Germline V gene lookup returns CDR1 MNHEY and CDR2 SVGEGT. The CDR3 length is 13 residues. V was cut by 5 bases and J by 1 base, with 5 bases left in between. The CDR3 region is CASSGQNTGELFF. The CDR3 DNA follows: TGTGCCAGCAGTGGCCAGAACACCGGGGAGCTGTTTTTT.

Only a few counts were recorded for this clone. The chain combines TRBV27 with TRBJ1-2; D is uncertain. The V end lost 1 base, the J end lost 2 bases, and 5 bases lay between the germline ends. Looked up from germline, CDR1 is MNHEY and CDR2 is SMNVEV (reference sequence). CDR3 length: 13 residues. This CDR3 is CASSLYRNYGYTF. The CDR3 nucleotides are TGTGCCAGCAGTTTATACCGGAACTATGGCTACACCTTC.

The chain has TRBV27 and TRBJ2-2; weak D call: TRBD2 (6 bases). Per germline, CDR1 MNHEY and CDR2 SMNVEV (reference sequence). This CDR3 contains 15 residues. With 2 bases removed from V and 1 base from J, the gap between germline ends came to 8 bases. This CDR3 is CASSLLAQNTGELFF. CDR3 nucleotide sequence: TGTGCCAGCAGTTTACTAGCGCAGAACACCGGGGAGCTGTTTTTT.

The CDR3 is CASSPLDGSPETQYF. The CDR3 DNA sequence: TGTGCCAGCTCACCACTTGACGGGAGTCCCGAGACCCAGTACTTC. This rearrangement joins TRBV18 to TRBJ2-5, with a weak D call TRBD2 (6 bases). Trimming shortened V by 1 base and J by 5 bases, and 14 bases separated the two germline ends. CDR3 length: 15 amino acids. Germline V gene data show CDR1 as KGHSH and CDR2 as LQKENI.

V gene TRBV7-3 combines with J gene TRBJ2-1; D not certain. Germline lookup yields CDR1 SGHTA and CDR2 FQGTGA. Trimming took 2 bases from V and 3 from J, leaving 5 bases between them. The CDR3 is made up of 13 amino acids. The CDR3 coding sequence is TGTGCCAGCAGCTTATCCGGCTACAATGAGCAGTTCTTC. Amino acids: CASSLSGYNEQFF. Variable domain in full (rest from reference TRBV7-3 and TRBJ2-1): GAGVSQTPSNKVTEKGKYVELRCDPISGHTALYWYRQSLGQGPEFLIYFQGTGAADDSGLPNDRFFAVRPEGSVSTLKIQRTERGDSAVYLCASSLSGYNEQFFGPGTRLTVL.

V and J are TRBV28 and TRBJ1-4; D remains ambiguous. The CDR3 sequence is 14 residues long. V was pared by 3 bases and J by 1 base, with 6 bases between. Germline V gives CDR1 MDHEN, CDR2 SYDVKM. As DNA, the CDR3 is TGTGCCAGCAGTTTGGAGGGAACTAATGAAAAACTGTTTTTT. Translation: CASSLEGTNEKLFF.